The T cell receptor beta chain under discussion was sequenced for a study of cytomegalovirus exposure and HLA in healthy donors (dated by TCRdb to the late 2010s). General notes on the study: An earlier analysis of roughly 500 of the donors reported around 280 Gb of sequence data and approximately 120 million unique TCR beta sequences obtained from about 170 million T cells. The study was designed to test whether signatures of past pathogen exposure could be identified by cataloging public T cell receptors. All discovery cohort repertoires had been generated using a single sequencing platform. The genetic ancestry cluster associated with self-reported Caucasian donors included 65% to 90% of the 300 to 450 genotyped donors. Donor age, sex, ethnicity and CMV serostatus were collected together with the repertoire data. Five DR-DQ haplotypes were handled as single units for association and clustering because linkage in the cohort was strong. To decide whether each TCR beta V gene segment behaved as functional or pseudogenic, an earlier analysis of 587 of the donors relied on high-throughput TCR beta sequencing. Class I and class II HLA loci were covered by the typing at four-digit resolution. Using immunosequencing, the study profiled T cell repertoires from fewer than 700 subjects and related those repertoires to cytomegalovirus serostatus. Rather than using new phenotypic data, the later analysis identified candidate immune exposures from TCR beta sequences and from how often those sequences occurred across donors. The number of donors typed differed by locus, with roughly 629-640 for A, B, C, DRB1 and DQB1, over 500 for DQA1, 600 to 610 for DPA1, and around 450 for DPB1. The study combined high-throughput TCR immunosequencing, statistical association of individual TCRs with disease status, and machine learning to predict cytomegalovirus infection status. Across 300 to 500 genotyped donors of the cohort, an average of roughly 230,000 unique TCR beta nucleotide sequences per donor were sequenced, and roughly 18% of those sequences were non-productive. An early release covering some 640 HLA-typed donors comprised about 300 gigabases of sequencing data and some 79 million unique TCR sequences. In a later genetic analysis, genome-wide SNP genotypes for about three fifths of the roughly 670 donors were used, and that subset was treated as a discovery cohort. A later analysis re-analyzed previously published TCR beta repertoires from 500 to 700 donors and added high-resolution HLA genotyping to study TCR occurrence patterns. A separate validation cohort of 90 to 150 different subjects was used in addition to the 666-subject first cohort.

The cohort was made up of several hundred healthy bone marrow donors. Cohort members were all nominally healthy when sampled, although unrecorded immune exposures were likely present. The donor tested CMV seronegative and was one of the 352 seronegative cohort members. Each donor provided a peripheral blood sample, and peripheral blood mononuclear cells were used for TCR beta sequencing. Genomic DNA was extracted from the blood cell samples with the Qiagen DNeasy Blood Extraction Kit. The CDR3, cysteine through phenylalanine, is 14 amino acids long. The retained sequence is limited to the CDR3, 42 bases, with the frame set at the first base. As encoded in the germline V gene, CDR1 is SGHVS while CDR2 is FNYEAQ. Deletion took 5 bases off V and 4 bases off J, with a span of 11 bases between the germline ends. Beyond this particular receptor, the publication reports: Three of the identified cytomegalovirus-associated TCR beta chains were confirmed in vitro to be specific for cytomegalovirus antigens. An earlier analysis of 450 to 750 of the donors showed that most TCR beta V segments appeared in productive rearrangements either about 87% or about 30% of the time, which broadly matched IMGT annotations. In a later analysis, about 17,000 TCR beta sequences were associated with specific HLA alleles at a false discovery rate of 0.05. A later analysis found that TCR association rates varied across HLA loci, with DRB1 alleles showing the most associated TCRs and HLA-C alleles the fewest. According to a later analysis, most CMV-associated TCR beta chains appeared to be HLA-restricted, and the HLA associations seemed to be driven largely by CMV exposure. According to a later analysis, parvovirus B19, influenza, CMV and Epstein-Barr virus appeared linked to several top co-occurrence clusters. Compared with equally common non-associated chains, HLA-associated TCR beta chains in a later analysis were more clonally expanded and had lower generation probabilities. The cohort was sequenced for TCR beta chains only, and without alpha or paired-chain data the features that could be detected were limited. The study gave a list of more than 150 TCR beta chains associated with cytomegalovirus. A further reported finding was that TCR beta sequences accurately predicted the HLA-A and HLA-B alleles for most subjects in the first cohort. Assigning TCR associations to individual alleles was difficult when HLA alleles, especially DR and DQ, strongly co-occurred. The authors suggested that the approach could potentially be generalized to other disease states and immunological phenotypes. Presence/absence analyses assumed roughly uniform sequencing depth across donors, an assumption that may not hold. Some IMGT-functional V segments, including TRBV6-2 and TRBV6-3, could not be told apart with the 87-base-pair reads, so those segments were excluded. Most TCR sequences were observed very rarely across donors, whereas some public TCRs were present in many individuals. Fewer than 20 rarely observed V segments, including chromosome 9 orphons, were excluded from the earlier analysis of about 600 of the donors because counts were too low. In both the original and validation cohorts, the classifier was reported to diagnose cytomegalovirus status with high specificity and sensitivity. In a later genetic analysis, fewer N-insertions in productive TCRs were reported among donors in an Asian-associated ancestry cluster than the roughly 700-donor mean. For the cohort, immune exposure information was limited to CMV serostatus. The sequencing pipeline was judged likely to have produced a cluster of highly shared sequence variants as a technical artifact. Correlated functional status among segregating V segments might reflect linkage disequilibrium, but an unknown experimental factor could not be ruled out. Because some donors lacked HLA typing at each locus, the association tests relied only on the typed subset. An association between a missense DCLRE1C variant and V-gene and J-gene trimming of TCR beta chains was found in a later genetic analysis and replicated in an independent cohort.

To note about this clone: No cognate antigen has been identified for it. There are no base qualities to consult, and no much larger clone falls within one base.

The library was obtained by the immunoSEQ multiplex PCR assay. A mixture of 60 forward primers for TCR Vbeta segments and 13 reverse primers for TCR Jbeta segments was used in the multiplex PCR. A multiplex PCR assay on genomic DNA amplified the CDR3 region of rearranged TCR beta genes. The amplified TCR beta libraries were sequenced on the Illumina HiSeq System as 87-base-pair reads. For the original study's pipeline: A later analysis counted approximately 84 million unique TCR beta chains across the 650 to 700 repertoires, and 9 million to 14 million of these chains were shared by at least two donors. To remove PCR and sequencing errors, raw reads were error-corrected and collapsed into unique sequences using a nearest-neighbor algorithm that merged closely related sequences. CDR3 sequences were aligned to IMGT reference sequences to assign V, D and J gene segments. For a sequence to be retained, a match of at least six nucleotides to both a V gene segment and a J gene segment was required. A rearrangement was called productive if the CDR3 had no stop codons and remained in frame with V and J, and every other rearrangement was called non-productive. Following IMGT convention, CDR3 was defined as the stretch from the second conserved V-encoded cysteine to the conserved J-encoded phenylalanine. The earlier analysis of about 590 of the donors excluded sequences that lacked an unambiguous match to a single V gene segment. An earlier analysis of about 590 of the donors classified V segments as functional when productive rearrangements were above 56.7% and as segregating when the standard deviation between donors was above 5%. To diagnose cytomegalovirus status from the catalog of TCR beta chain sequences, a statistical classification framework was built. A later analysis assigned V and J genes by comparing TCR nucleotide sequences with IMGT/GENE-DB human TR gene sequences. The TCRdist pipeline was used in a later analysis to assign CDR3 sequences and most-parsimonious VDJ recombination scenarios. In a later analysis, each TCR beta chain was defined by its CDR3 amino acid sequence together with its V-gene family, and reads without a unique V-gene family were excluded. To address suspected cross-contamination and a sequencing artifact, a later analysis removed approximately 590 highly shared, low-generation-probability nucleotide sequences. In a later analysis, a clonal expansion index for each public chain was calculated from normalized within-repertoire ranks of inferred template counts. In a later analysis, generation probabilities were computed with a VDJ recombination model fitted to out-of-frame rearrangements, and the resulting probabilities were checked against IGoR. Hypergeometric tests were used in a later analysis to score TCR-TCR, TCR-HLA and TCR-CMV co-occurrence, with a repertoire-size bias correction applied to the TCR pairs. False discovery rates were estimated in a later analysis by permuting HLA or CMV assignments 20 times. In a later analysis, co-occurring TCRs were grouped with DBSCAN, and TCRdist sequence similarity was added when clustering was performed within HLA-allele-positive subsets. For co-occurrence clustering, repertoires with fewer than 30,000 or more than 120,000 public chains were excluded, along with a handful of repertoires with anomalous nucleotide sharing. TCRdb retrieved this table from immuneACCESS and kept in-frame rearrangements only. Not all clones are present; in checked studies, unresolved V genes account for under half, and no reason is known for the remainder. The V and J calls and clone size were taken over from that table, and D and trimming were inferred from the DNA. This sample holds 150,000 to 200,000 clones; 65% to 85% were observed only once. The ten largest account for 2.4% of the sample.

The TCR was taken from a man between 60 and 70 years old in good health and CMV-seronegative. The chain is encoded by TRBV7-6 joined to TRBJ2-2, and the D gene may be TRBD1, 6 bases matching. Source material: PBMCs. The DNA sequence follows: TGTGCCAGCAGCACCTCAGGGGTCACCGGGGAGCTGTTTTTT. This translates into CASSTSGVTGELFF.